These T cell receptor beta chains were read from a single sample in a study of blood T cells in healthy people across ages. TCRdb re-called the 5' RACE reads with MiXCR, one entry per CDR3 protein. The data hold 600,000 to 900,000 distinct CDR3 sequences, with roughly 26% observed a single time. This sample also belongs to another study, concerning T cells of mothers and their children.

The sequenced sample consisted of blood. These receptor sequences come from a boy younger than 18 in good health. Both conserved end residues are part of each CDR3. The D gene is left open where the match is weak. For some rows the clone size is stated as once, few or many, or as a class when expanded; others skip it.

CDR3nt | CDR3aa | abundance | v_gene | d_gene | j_gene
TGTGCCAGCAGTTACGGAGGGACTAGCGGGGGGTTCATGGTTGGGCAGTTCTTC | CASSYGGTSGGFMVGQFF | few | TRBV6-6 | TRBD2 | TRBJ2-1
TGTGCCAGCAGCATCGACAGTTCGGGGTCCTACGAGCAGTACTTC | CASSIDSSGSYEQYF | few | TRBV7-8 | . | TRBJ2-7
TGTGCCAGCAGATTACAGGGTTCGAACACTGAAGCTTTCTTT | CASRLQGSNTEAFF | . | TRBV7-2 | . | TRBJ1-1
TGTGCCAGCAGCCCCCTGGGTGTCTCCTACGAGCAGTACTTC | CASSPLGVSYEQYF | few | TRBV7-8 | . | TRBJ2-7
TGTGCCAGCGATGACAGGGTCAAAAACATTCAGTACTTC | CASDDRVKNIQYF | few | TRBV2 | TRBD1 | TRBJ2-4
TGCAGTGCTGGCTCGGACAGCCTTAATGAGCAGTTCTTC | CSAGSDSLNEQFF | few | TRBV20-1 | . | TRBJ2-1
TGTGCCATCAGCCTAGACGGGAAAGGGAGGCCCCTCCACTTT | CAISLDGKGRPLHF | . | TRBV12-3/TRBV12-4 | . | TRBJ1-6
TGTGCCAGCAGTCAACGACAGGGAGGAAAGAACGAGCAGTACTTC | CASSQRQGGKNEQYF | few | TRBV6-5 | . | TRBJ2-7
TGTGCCAGCAGGGACAGGGAACTTGCCCACGAGCAGTACTTC | CASRDRELAHEQYF | few | TRBV2 | TRBD1 | TRBJ2-7
TGTGCCAGCAGTCCAGGGGCCGGGGTCGGCTATGGCTACACCTTC | CASSPGAGVGYGYTF | . | TRBV6-6 | . | TRBJ1-2
TGTGCCAGCAGTCTCCCCCGGGGGGACTATGGCTACACCTTC | CASSLPRGDYGYTF | . | TRBV6-6 | . | TRBJ1-2
TGTGCCAGCAGCCCCCGGGGGACTAGCGGGAATGAGCAGTTCTTC | CASSPRGTSGNEQFF | . | TRBV7-9 | TRBD2 | TRBJ2-1
TGCAGCGTTCGGGACAGACTAGCGAACACCGGGGAGCTGTTTTTT | CSVRDRLANTGELFF | . | TRBV29-1 | . | TRBJ2-2
TGTGCCAGCAGCCAAGTCCGAGGAGGGGGGGGCCGAGAGACCCAGTACTTC | CASSQVRGGGGRETQYF | few | TRBV4-2 | . | TRBJ2-5
TGTGCCAGTAACCCCAGGACAGCGGGGAACTATGGCTACACCTTC | CASNPRTAGNYGYTF | . | TRBV19 | . | TRBJ1-2
TGCAGCTGGGACAGGGGATCCAATCAGCCCCAGCATTTT | CSWDRGSNQPQHF | . | TRBV29-1 | TRBD1 | TRBJ1-5
TGTGCCATCAGTGAGTCGGTGGGACTAGCGGGAGCCAGCTCCTACGAGCAGTACTTC | CAISESVGLAGASSYEQYF | . | TRBV10-3 | TRBD2 | TRBJ2-7
TGTGCCAGCGGGGAAGAGGGGCCCGGGGAGCTGTTTTTT | CASGEEGPGELFF | . | TRBV2 | . | TRBJ2-2
TGCGCCAGCAGCAAGGGCCTTCACCCCCCAGAGACCCAGTACTTC | CASSKGLHPPETQYF | few | TRBV4-1 | . | TRBJ2-5
TGTGCCAGCAGTGAGGGCAGGGTTTCGGGGGAGCAGTACTTC | CASSEGRVSGEQYF | . | TRBV6-1 | . | TRBJ2-7